This TCR beta chain was found in a study of tumor and adjacent non-tumor tissue in lung cancer. Study in general: The cohort had around twelve adenocarcinoma, 2 squamous cell and 1 small cell patients. Samples averaged around 4 million productive TCRbeta reads each. Findings and caveats of the study: Patients with more diverse tumor TCRs had worse survival.

RNA was extracted from bulk tissue without any cell sorting. This non-tumor lung sample came from over 3 cm beyond the tumor edge. Newly diagnosed lung cancer patients had thoracic surgery in China, August–November 2014, without prior chemotherapy. TCRbeta libraries were built with three rounds of nested PCR, modified from ARM-PCR. MiXCR, run by TCRdb on the multiplex PCR reads, gives a single entry per CDR3 protein. The sample yields fewer than 45,000 distinct CDR3 sequences, roughly two thirds seen once. In its sample, this clonotype was seen many times. Its cognate antigen is unknown. Just one base apart from a much larger clone, this may be a read error. The material sequenced was distant non-tumor lung tissue. This clonotype was obtained from a woman aged 40 to 50 with non-small cell lung cancer.

CDR3 in amino acids: CASGSDGGNSPLHF. Written as DNA, the CDR3 is TGTGCCAGCGGGTCAGACGGCGGAAATTCACCCCTCCACTTT. The chain employs TRBV7-9 and TRBJ1-6; D remains ambiguous. The V and J ends lost 8 bases and 7 bases respectively, with 15 bases between them. The germline V gene encodes CDR1 SEHNR and CDR2 FQNEAQ (reference sequence). This CDR3 is built from 14 residues.